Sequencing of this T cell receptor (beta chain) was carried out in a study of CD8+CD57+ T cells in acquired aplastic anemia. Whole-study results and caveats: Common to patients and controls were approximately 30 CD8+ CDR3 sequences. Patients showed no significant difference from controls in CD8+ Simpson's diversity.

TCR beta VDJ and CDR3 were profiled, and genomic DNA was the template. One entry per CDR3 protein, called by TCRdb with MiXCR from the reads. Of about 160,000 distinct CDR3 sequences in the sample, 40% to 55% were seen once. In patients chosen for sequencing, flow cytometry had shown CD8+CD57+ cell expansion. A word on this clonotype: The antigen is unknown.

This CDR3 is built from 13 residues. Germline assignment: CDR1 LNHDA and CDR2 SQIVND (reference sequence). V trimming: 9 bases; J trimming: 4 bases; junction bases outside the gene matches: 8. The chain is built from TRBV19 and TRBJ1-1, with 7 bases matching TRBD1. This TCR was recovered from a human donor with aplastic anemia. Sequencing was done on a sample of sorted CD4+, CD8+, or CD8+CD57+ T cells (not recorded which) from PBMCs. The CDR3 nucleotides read TGTGCCAGCGGACAGGTCGTTGGCACTGAAGCTTTCTTT. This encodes CASGQVVGTEAFF.